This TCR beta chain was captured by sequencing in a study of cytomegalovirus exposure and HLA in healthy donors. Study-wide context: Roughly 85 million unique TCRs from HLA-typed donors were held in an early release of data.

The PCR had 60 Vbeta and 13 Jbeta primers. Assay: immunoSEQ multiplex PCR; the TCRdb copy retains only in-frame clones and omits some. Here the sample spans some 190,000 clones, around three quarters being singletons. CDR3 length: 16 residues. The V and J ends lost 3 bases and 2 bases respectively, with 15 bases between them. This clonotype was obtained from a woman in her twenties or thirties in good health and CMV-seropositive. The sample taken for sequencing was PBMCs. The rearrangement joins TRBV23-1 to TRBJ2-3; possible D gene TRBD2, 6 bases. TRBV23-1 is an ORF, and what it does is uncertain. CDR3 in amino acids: CASSHCSGFYTDTQYF. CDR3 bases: TGCGCCAGCAGTCACTGTAGCGGTTTCTACACAGATACGCAGTATTTT.